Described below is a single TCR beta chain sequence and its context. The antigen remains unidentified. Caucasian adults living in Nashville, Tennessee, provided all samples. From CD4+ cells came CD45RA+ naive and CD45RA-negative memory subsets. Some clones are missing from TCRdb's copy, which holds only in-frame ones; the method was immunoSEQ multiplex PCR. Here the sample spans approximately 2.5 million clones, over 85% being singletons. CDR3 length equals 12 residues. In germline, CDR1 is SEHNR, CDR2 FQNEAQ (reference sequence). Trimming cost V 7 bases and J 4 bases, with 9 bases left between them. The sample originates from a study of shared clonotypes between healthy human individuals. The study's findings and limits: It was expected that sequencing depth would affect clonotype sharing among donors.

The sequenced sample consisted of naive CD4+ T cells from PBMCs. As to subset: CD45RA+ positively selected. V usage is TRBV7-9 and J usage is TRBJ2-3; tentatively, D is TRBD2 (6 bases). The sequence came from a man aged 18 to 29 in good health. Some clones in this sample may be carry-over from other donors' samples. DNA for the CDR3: TGTGCCAGCACTAGCGAAGCAGATACGCAGTATTTT. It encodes CASTSEADTQYF.